This T cell receptor beta chain was recorded in a study of blood T cell repertoires in COVID-19. The table came from immunoSEQ multiplex PCR; TCRdb's copy has only in-frame clones and leaves some out. This sample has about 330,000 clones; 80% to 90% occur once, and the top ten carry 5%. Sample: PBMCs or T cells enriched from blood (not recorded which). The sequence was obtained from a man aged 30-40 years who had recovered from COVID-19.

The CDR3 loop is CASSSAETGVSWWATNEKLFF. The CDR3 DNA sequence: TGTGCCAGTAGTTCGGCCGAGACAGGCGTTTCATGGTGGGCAACTAATGAAAAACTGTTTTTT. This chain joins TRBV19 and TRBJ1-4, with D tentatively TRBD1 (6 bases). The CDR3 is made up of 21 amino acids. V gave up 5 bases and J gave up 0 bases, with 28 bases separating them. Germline CDR1 is LNHDA and CDR2 is SQIVND (reference sequence).